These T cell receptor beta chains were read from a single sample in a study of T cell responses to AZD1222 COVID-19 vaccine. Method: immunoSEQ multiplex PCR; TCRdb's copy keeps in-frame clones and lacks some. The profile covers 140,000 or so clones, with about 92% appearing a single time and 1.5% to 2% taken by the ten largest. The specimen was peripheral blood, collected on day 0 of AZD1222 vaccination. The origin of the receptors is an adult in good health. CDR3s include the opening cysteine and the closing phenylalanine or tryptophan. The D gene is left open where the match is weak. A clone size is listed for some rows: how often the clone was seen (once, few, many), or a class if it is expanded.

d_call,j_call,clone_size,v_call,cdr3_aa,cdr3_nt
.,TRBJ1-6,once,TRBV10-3,CAISPSGGPNSPLHF,TGTGCCATCAGTCCTTCCGGGGGGCCTAATTCACCCCTCCACTTT
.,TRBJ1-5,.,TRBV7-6,CASSSGYAGQPQHF,TGTGCCAGCAGCTCTGGGTACGCCGGTCAGCCCCAGCATTTT
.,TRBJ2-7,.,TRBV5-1,CASSLGQDPYEQYF,TGCGCCAGCAGCTTGGGACAGGACCCCTACGAGCAGTACTTC
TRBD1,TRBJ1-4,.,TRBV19,CASSIYRDSEKLFF,TGTGCCAGTAGTATATACCGGGACAGCGAAAAACTGTTTTTT
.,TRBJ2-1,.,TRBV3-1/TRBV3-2,CASSQVSGEQFF,TGTGCCAGCAGCCAAGTTAGTGGCGAGCAGTTCTTC
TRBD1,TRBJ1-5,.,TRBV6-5,CASRRTGNQPQHF,TGTGCCAGCAGACGGACAGGGAATCAGCCCCAGCATTTT
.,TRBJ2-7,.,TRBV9,CASSVAPGISYEQYF,TGTGCCAGCAGCGTTGCACCGGGGATTTCCTACGAGCAGTACTTC
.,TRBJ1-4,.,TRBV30,CAWSVKGWVEKLFF,TGTGCCTGGAGTGTAAAGGGGTGGGTTGAAAAACTGTTTTTT
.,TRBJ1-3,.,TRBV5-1,CASSSQGSGNTIYF,TGCGCCAGCAGCTCACAGGGATCTGGAAACACCATATATTTT
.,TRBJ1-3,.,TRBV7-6,CASSWRQGRTSGNTIYF,TGTGCCAGCAGCTGGCGACAAGGACGCACCTCTGGAAACACCATATATTTT
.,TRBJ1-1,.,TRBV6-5,CASSYSAGGNTEAFF,TGTGCCAGCAGTTACTCAGCAGGCGGGAACACTGAAGCTTTCTTT
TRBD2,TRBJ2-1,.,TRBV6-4,CASSASGGAENEQFF,TGTGCCAGCAGCGCTAGCGGGGGGGCGGAAAATGAGCAGTTCTTC
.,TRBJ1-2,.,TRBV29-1,CSVDGPGYGYTF,TGCAGCGTTGATGGTCCAGGGTATGGCTACACCTTC
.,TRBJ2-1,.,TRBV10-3,CAISESSNEQFF,TGTGCCATCAGTGAGTCGTCAAATGAGCAGTTCTTC
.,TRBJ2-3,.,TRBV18,CASSPSSRITDTQYF,TGTGCCAGCTCACCATCCAGCCGAATTACAGATACGCAGTATTTT
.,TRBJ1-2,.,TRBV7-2,CASSLGRYYGYTF,TGTGCCAGCAGCTTGGGGCGCTACTATGGCTACACCTTC
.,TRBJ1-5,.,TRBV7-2,CASSEDGKRNQPQHF,TGTGCCAGCAGTGAGGACGGTAAGCGGAATCAGCCCCAGCATTTT
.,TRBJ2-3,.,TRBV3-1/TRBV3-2,CASSQATGPDTQYF,TGTGCCAGCAGCCAAGCAACAGGGCCAGATACGCAGTATTTT
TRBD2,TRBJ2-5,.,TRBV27,CARPGLADKETQYF,TGTGCCAGACCGGGACTAGCGGACAAAGAGACCCAGTACTTC
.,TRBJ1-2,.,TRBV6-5,CASSYGEGGGYTF,TGTGCCAGCAGTTATGGGGAGGGTGGAGGCTACACCTTC
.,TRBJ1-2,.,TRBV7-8,CASSYRARTLRGYTF,TGTGCCAGCAGCTACCGGGCAAGGACCCTGAGAGGCTACACCTTC
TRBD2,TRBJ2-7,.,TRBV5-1,CASSGGDHSYEQYF,TGCGCCAGCTCCGGGGGGGACCACTCCTACGAGCAGTACTTC
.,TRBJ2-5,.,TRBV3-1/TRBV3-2,CASSRKGSMGFLVQETQYF,TGTGCCAGCAGCCGAAAGGGCTCAATGGGGTTTCTAGTACAAGAGACCCAGTACTTC
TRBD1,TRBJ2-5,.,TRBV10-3,CAISEDRGETQYF,TGTGCCATCAGTGAGGACAGGGGCGAGACCCAGTACTTC
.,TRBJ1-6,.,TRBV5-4,CASSLSTAPLDSPLHF,TGTGCCAGCAGCTTGAGTACAGCCCCCCTGGATTCACCCCTCCACTTT
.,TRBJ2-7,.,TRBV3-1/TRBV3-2,CASSLGARTAGEQYF,TGTGCCAGCAGCCTAGGGGCGCGGACAGCAGGCGAGCAGTACTTC
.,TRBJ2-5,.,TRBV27,CASSLYREETQYF,TGTGCCAGCAGTTTATACAGGGAAGAGACCCAGTACTTC
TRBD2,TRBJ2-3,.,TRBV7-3,CASSFRLARGTDTQYF,TGTGCCAGCAGCTTTCGACTAGCGAGGGGCACAGATACGCAGTATTTT
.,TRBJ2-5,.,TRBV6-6,CASSSLAKPPETQYF,TGTGCCAGCAGCAGTCTAGCAAAACCCCCCGAGACCCAGTACTTC
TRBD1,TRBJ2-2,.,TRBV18,CASSPRGQGAGELFF,TGTGCCAGCTCACCACGAGGACAGGGGGCCGGGGAGCTGTTTTTT
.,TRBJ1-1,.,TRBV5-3,CARSLVGSGNTEAFF,TGTGCCAGAAGCTTGGTAGGTTCGGGAAACACTGAAGCTTTCTTT
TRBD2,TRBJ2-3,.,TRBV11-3,CASSLNAGGYTDTQYF,TGTGCCAGCAGCTTAAACGCGGGGGGTTACACAGATACGCAGTATTTT
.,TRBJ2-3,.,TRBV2,CASRSTDTQYF,TGTGCCAGTAGAAGCACAGATACGCAGTATTTT
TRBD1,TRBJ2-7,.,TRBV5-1,CASSHEPGQGGYEQYF,TGCGCCAGCAGCCATGAACCGGGACAGGGGGGCTACGAGCAGTACTTC
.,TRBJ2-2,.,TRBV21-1,CASSKVLTVGATGELFF,TGTGCCAGCAGCAAAGTCCTGACAGTCGGTGCCACCGGGGAGCTGTTTTTT
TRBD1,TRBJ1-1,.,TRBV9,CASSPRTGGRNTEAFF,TGTGCCAGCAGCCCTAGGACAGGGGGCAGGAACACTGAAGCTTTCTTT
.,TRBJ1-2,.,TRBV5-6,CASSLVWGQIYGYTF,TGTGCCAGCAGCTTGGTGTGGGGTCAGATCTATGGCTACACCTTC
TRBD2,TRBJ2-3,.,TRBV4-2,CASSQQAGRTDTQYF,TGTGCCAGCAGCCAACAAGCGGGGAGAACAGATACGCAGTATTTT
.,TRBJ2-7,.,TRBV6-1,CASSEAVSYEQYF,TGTGCCAGCAGTGAAGCAGTATCCTACGAGCAGTACTTC
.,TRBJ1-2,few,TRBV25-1,CASSKAGVYGYTF,TGTGCCAGCAGTAAGGCAGGGGTTTATGGCTACACCTTC
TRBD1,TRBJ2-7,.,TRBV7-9,CASSPSGTGYDEQYF,TGTGCCAGCAGCCCATCTGGGACAGGGTACGATGAGCAGTACTTC
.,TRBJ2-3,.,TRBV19,CASSTYPTGTDTQYF,TGTGCCAGTAGTACCTACCCTACTGGCACAGATACGCAGTATTTT
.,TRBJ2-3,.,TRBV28,CASSLQGSDTQYF,TGTGCCAGCAGTCTACAGGGTTCAGATACGCAGTATTTT
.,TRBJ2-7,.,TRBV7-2,CASSLVGSNSYEQYF,TGTGCCAGCAGCTTAGTAGGGTCAAACTCCTACGAGCAGTACTTC
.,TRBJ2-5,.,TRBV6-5,CASSLPTETQYF,TGTGCCAGCAGCCTACCGACGGAGACCCAGTACTTC